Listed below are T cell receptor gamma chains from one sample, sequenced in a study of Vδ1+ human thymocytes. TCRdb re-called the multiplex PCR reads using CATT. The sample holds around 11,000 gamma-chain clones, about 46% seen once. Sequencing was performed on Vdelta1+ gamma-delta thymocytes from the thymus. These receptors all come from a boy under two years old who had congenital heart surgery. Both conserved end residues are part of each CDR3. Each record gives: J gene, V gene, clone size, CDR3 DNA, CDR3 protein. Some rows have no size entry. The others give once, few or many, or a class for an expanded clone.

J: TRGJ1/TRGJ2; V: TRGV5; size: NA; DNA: TGTGCCACCTGGGACAGTGGATATAAGAAACTCTTT; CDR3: CATWDSGYKKLF
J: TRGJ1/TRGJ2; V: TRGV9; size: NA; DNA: TGTACCTTGTGGGAGGTGCTGGCCCGATATAAGAAACTCTTT; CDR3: CTLWEVLARYKKLF
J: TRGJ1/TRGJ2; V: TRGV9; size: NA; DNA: TGTGCCTTGTGGGAGTATAAGAAACTCTTT; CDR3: CALWEYKKLF
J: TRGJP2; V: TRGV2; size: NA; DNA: TGTGCCACCTGGGATAGGTCGGCGGATAGTAGTGATTGGATCAAGACGTTT; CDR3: CATWDRSADSSDWIKTF
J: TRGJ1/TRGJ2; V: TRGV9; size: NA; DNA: TGTGCCTTGTGGGAGGTGCGGTCTGGGAATTATAAGAAACTCTTT; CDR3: CALWEVRSGNYKKLF
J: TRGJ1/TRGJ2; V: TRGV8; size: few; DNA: TGTGCCACCTGGGTCCTTCTTTATTATAAGAAACTCTTT; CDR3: CATWVLLYYKKLF
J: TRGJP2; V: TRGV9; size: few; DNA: TGTGCCTTGTGGGAGGTTCGGTGCCCTCCTTGGATCAAGACGTTT; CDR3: CALWEVRCPPWIKTF
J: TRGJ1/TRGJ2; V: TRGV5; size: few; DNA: TGTGCCACCTGGGACAGGCCAAGGTATAAGAAACTCTTT; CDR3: CATWDRPRYKKLF
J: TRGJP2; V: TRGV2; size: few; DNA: TGTGCCACCTGGGACCCGAGTAGTGATTGGATCAAGACGTTT; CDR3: CATWDPSSDWIKTF
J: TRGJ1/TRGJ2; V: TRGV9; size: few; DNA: TGTGCCTTGTGGGAGCCCCCCGTGGGCTATAAGAAACTCTTT; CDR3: CALWEPPVGYKKLF
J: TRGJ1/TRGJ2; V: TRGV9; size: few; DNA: TGTGCCTTGTGGGAGGTGCCTCGGTATAAGAAACTCTTT; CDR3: CALWEVPRYKKLF
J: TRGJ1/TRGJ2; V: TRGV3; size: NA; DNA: TGTGCCACCTGGGACAGGCTGCGATATAAGAAACTCTTT; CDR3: CATWDRLRYKKLF
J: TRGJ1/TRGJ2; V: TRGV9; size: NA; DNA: TGTGCCTTGTGGGAGGTGCGCAGGAAACTCTTT; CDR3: CALWEVRRKLF
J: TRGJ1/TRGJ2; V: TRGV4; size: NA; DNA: TGTGCCACCTGGGATGGGAGTAAGTGTCGTAAGAAACTCTTT; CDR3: CATWDGSKCRKKLF
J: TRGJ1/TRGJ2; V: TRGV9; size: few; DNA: TGTGCCTTGTGGGAGGTGAAGTATAAGAAACTCTTT; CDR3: CALWEVKYKKLF
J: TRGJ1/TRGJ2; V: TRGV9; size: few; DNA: TGTGCCTTGTGGGAGGACTATCGTTGGTATTATAAGAAACTCTTT; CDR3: CALWEDYRWYYKKLF
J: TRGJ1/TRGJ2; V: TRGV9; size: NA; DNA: TGTGCCTTGTGGGAGGTGCTGCGGAAACTCTTT; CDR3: CALWEVLRKLF
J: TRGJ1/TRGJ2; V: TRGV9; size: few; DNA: TGTGCCTTGTGGGAGGTGCGGCCTTCCTACAAGAAACTCTTT; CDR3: CALWEVRPSYKKLF
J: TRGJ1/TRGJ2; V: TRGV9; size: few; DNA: TGTGCCTTGTGGGAGGTTGAGGACTATAAGAAACTCTTT; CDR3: CALWEVEDYKKLF
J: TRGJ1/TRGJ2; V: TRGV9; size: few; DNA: TGTGCCTTGTGGGGGGTTAACGTTTATTATAAGAAACTCTTT; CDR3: CALWGVNVYYKKLF
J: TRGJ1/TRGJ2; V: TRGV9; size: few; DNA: TGTGCCTTGTGGGAGGTGGGGTCAAGGAAGAAACTCTTT; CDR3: CALWEVGSRKKLF
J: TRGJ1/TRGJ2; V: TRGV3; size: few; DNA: TGTGCCACCTGGGACAGGCCCGGGGATTATTATAAGAAACTCTTT; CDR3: CATWDRPGDYYKKLF
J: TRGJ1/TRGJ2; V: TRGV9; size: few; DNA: TGTGCCTTGTGGGAACTTGGCTATTATAAGAAACTCTTT; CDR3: CALWELGYYKKLF
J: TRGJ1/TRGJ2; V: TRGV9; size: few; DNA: TGTGCCTTGTGGTGTTATTATAAGAAACTCTTT; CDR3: CALWCYYKKLF
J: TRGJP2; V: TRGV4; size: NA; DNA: TGTGCCACCTGGGATGTACAGGGTAGTGATTGGATCAAGACGTTT; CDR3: CATWDVQGSDWIKTF
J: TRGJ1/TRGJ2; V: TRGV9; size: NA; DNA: TGTGCCTTGTGGGAGGTGCAGGCTTATAAGAAACTCTTT; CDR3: CALWEVQAYKKLF
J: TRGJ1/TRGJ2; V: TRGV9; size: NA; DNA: TGTGCCTTGTGGGAGGGGAGTGCACCCTTTAAGAAACTCTTT; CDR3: CALWEGSAPFKKLF
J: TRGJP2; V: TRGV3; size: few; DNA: TGTGCCACCTGGGACCGTTCCCGTGGTGATTGGATCAAGACGTTT; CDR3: CATWDRSRGDWIKTF
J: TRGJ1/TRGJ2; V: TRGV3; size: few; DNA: TGTGCCACCTGGGGTTGGAATTATTATAAGAAACTCTTT; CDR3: CATWGWNYYKKLF
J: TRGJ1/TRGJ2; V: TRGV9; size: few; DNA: TGTGCCTTGTGGGAGCCCCGTCGGAAACTCTTT; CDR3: CALWEPRRKLF
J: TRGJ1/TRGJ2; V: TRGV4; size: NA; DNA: TGTGCCACCTGGGATGAGAGCGATTATTATAAGAAACTCTTT; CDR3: CATWDESDYYKKLF
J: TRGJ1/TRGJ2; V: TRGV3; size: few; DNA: TGTGCCACCTGGGATGCGGTTTATTATAAGAAACTCTTT; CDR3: CATWDAVYYKKLF
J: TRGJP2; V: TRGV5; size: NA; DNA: TGTGCCACCCCCGGGCCCGATTGGATCAAGACGTTT; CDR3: CATPGPDWIKTF
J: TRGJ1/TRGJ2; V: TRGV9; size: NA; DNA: TGTGCCTTGTGGGAGGTGCGTCCGAATTATTATAAGAAACTCTTT; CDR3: CALWEVRPNYYKKLF
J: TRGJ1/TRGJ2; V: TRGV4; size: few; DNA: TGTGCCACCTGGGATGTAGGTTATAAGAAACTCTTT; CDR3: CATWDVGYKKLF
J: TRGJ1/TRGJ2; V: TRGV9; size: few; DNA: TGTGCCTTGTGGAAAAATAAGAAACTCTTT; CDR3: CALWKNKKLF
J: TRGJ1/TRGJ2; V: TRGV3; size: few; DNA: TGTGCCACCTGGGACCGATGGAGGCATAAGAAACTCTTT; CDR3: CATWDRWRHKKLF
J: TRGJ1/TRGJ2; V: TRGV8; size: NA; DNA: TGTGCCACCTGGGATACTTCGAACTATAAGAAACTCTTT; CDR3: CATWDTSNYKKLF
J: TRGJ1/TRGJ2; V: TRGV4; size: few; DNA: TGTGCCACCTGGGATGTCCGGGATTATAAGAAACTCTTT; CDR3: CATWDVRDYKKLF